The 23 T cell receptor beta chains in this list originate from one sample, sequenced in a study of T-cell reconstitution after alpha-beta-depleted transplantation in children. Preparation of the TCRbeta library used unique molecular identifiers. TCRdb analysed the PCR reads with MiXCR anew, one entry per CDR3 protein. The sample shows 100,000 or so distinct CDR3 sequences, approximately 8% of them seen only once. Sample: PBMCs, taken before TCRalphabeta/CD19-depleted stem cell transplant. Receptors originate from a boy aged 2 to 9 with acute lymphoblastic leukemia, due to receive a stem cell transplant.

This clonotype was observed a handful of times. This chain links TRBV4-2 with TRBJ2-7; a possible D gene is TRBD1 (5 bases). Trimming stripped 3 bases from V and 3 bases from J, with 12 bases between. Germline V gives CDR1 LGHNA, CDR2 YNFKEQ. The CDR3 consists of 14 residues. CDR3 nucleotides: TGTGCCAGCAGCCAGAGCCCCGACAGCTACGAGCAGTACTTC. This translates into CASSQSPDSYEQYF.

Concerning this clonotype: This may be a read error, as it is one base from a much larger clone. V is TRBV27 and J is TRBJ1-2; D perhaps matches TRBD1 (6 bases). V shed 3 bases and J shed 5 bases, with 10 bases lying between them. CDR3 length equals 13 residues. Germline CDR1 MNHEY, CDR2 SMNVEV (reference sequence). As DNA, the CDR3 is TGTGCCAGCAGTTTTCAAAGGGGGTATGGCTACACCTTC. Translation gives CASSFQRGYGYTF.

The J gene is TRBJ1-3, the V gene TRBV6-5; 7 nucleotides agree with TRBD1. The CDR3 spans 16 residues. Per the germline V gene, CDR1 is MNHEY and CDR2 is SVGAGI. J lost 1 base, V lost 4 bases, and 7 bases had no gene match. The chain's CDR3 is CASSFTRQGSGNTIYF. CDR3 nucleotide sequence: TGTGCCAGCAGTTTCACGAGACAGGGATCTGGAAACACCATATATTTT.

The rearrangement joins TRBV15 to TRBJ2-5; D is ambiguous. Per the germline V gene, CDR1 is LNHNV and CDR2 is YYDKDF (reference sequence). The germline V and J ends were trimmed by 3 bases and 1 base, with 9 bases remaining between them. The CDR3 has 14 amino acids. Here the CDR3 reads CATSRSEFQETQYF. The DNA for the CDR3 is TGTGCCACCAGCAGGTCAGAGTTCCAAGAGACCCAGTACTTC.

The chain joins TRBV4-2 to TRBJ1-1; D not resolved. Germline CDR1 and CDR2: LGHNA and YNFKEQ. Between the trimmed V and J ends, which lost 5 bases and 3 bases, there was a span of 13 bases. The CDR3 length is 14 residues. CDR3 region: CASSGGGADTEAFF. For the CDR3, the DNA is TGTGCCAGCAGCGGAGGTGGAGCGGACACTGAAGCTTTCTTT.

The rearrangement uses TRBV6-1 and TRBJ2-7; 8 nucleotides line up with TRBD1. The CDR3 covers 16 residues. With V trimmed by 2 bases and J by 1 base, 7 bases remained unmatched. Germline lookup yields CDR1 MNHNS and CDR2 SASEGT. In nucleotides, the CDR3 is TGTGCCAGCAGTGAATGGACAGGGACCCTTTCCTACGAGCAGTACTTC. Translated, it gives CASSEWTGTLSYEQYF.

The chain couples TRBV7-8 to TRBJ1-1; D is ambiguous. Germline V gene sequence: CDR1 SGHVS, CDR2 FQNEAQ. CDR3 length equals 14 residues. V was cut by 5 bases and J by 1 base, with 11 bases left in between. The CDR3: CASSHTLGNTEAFF. Here the CDR3 DNA reads TGTGCCAGCAGCCACACCCTAGGGAACACTGAAGCTTTCTTT.

The chain joins TRBV12-3 or TRBV12-4 to TRBJ1-5; D not certain. Trimming removed 7 bases at V and 3 bases at J, with 16 bases between. The CDR3 contains 15 residues. CDR3 nucleotide sequence: TGTGCCAGCACCCCAGGAAACAGCGTCAATCAGCCCCAGCATTTT. Translation gives CASTPGNSVNQPQHF.

This clonotype was counted many times. The rearrangement links TRBV7-9 to TRBJ2-7; the D gene could be TRBD1 or TRBD2 (5 bases each). The CDR3 is 12 residues long. Germline CDR1 is SEHNR and CDR2 is FQNEAQ (reference sequence). Trimming cost V 5 bases and J 9 bases, with 14 bases left between them. CDR3 DNA: TGTGCCAGCAGCCCAGATGGGGGACGGCAGTACTTC. Its protein is CASSPDGGRQYF.

V usage is TRBV6-2 or TRBV6-3 and J usage is TRBJ2-5; no reliable D call. Germline V gene data show CDR1 as MNHEY and CDR2 as SVGEGT. V shed 6 bases and J shed 5 bases, with 13 bases lying between them. This CDR3 has 13 amino acids. CDR3 in DNA: TGTGCCAGCAGGCCCCAAGGTCGGGAGACCCAGTACTTC. It specifies CASRPQGRETQYF.

The rearrangement links TRBV2 to TRBJ1-5, with 10 positions matching TRBD1. This CDR3 contains 14 residues. V shed 10 bases and J 4 bases; nucleotides not matched to a gene: 7. Looked up from germline, CDR1 is SNHLY and CDR2 is FYNNEI. The CDR3 nucleotides are TGTGCCACCCGGACAGGGGGTCTGAATCAGCCCCAGCATTTT. Translation gives CATRTGGLNQPQHF.

The chain joins TRBV27 to TRBJ2-1, with 8 positions matching TRBD2. The length of the CDR3 is 14 residues. Germline V lookup: CDR1 MNHEY, CDR2 SMNVEV (reference sequence). Trimming at V came to 9 bases and at J to 4 bases, leaving 8 bases not matched to a gene. CDR3 residues: CASRSGGPYNEQFF. The CDR3 DNA reads as TGTGCCAGTAGAAGCGGGGGTCCTTACAATGAGCAGTTCTTC.

This clonotype has just a few counts. J is TRBJ1-2 and V is TRBV10-3; a weak D match, TRBD1 (5 bases). CDR3 length equals 13 residues. Trimming removed 6 bases from V and 0 bases from J, with 8 bases in between. CDR1 and CDR2 from the germline V gene are ENHRY and SYGVKD. The CDR3 here is CAISPGPNYGYTF. CDR3 bases: TGTGCCATCAGCCCGGGACCTAACTATGGCTACACCTTC.

V is TRBV3-1 and J is TRBJ2-2; 8 bases fit TRBD1. The trim removed 4 bases at V and 8 bases at J, leaving 12 bases unmatched. The CDR3 extends over 16 amino acids. Germline values: CDR1 LGHDT, CDR2 YNNKEL (reference sequence). This CDR3 reads CASSPYRDRSSGELFF. Written as DNA, the CDR3 is TGTGCCAGCAGCCCCTACCGGGACAGGAGTTCTGGGGAGCTGTTTTTT.

V and J are TRBV13 and TRBJ1-4; weak D call: TRBD1 (5 bases). The V gene's germline CDR1 is PRHDT and CDR2 FYEKMQ (reference sequence). Trimming stripped 6 bases from V and 0 bases from J, with 20 bases between. This CDR3 region has 18 residues. The CDR3 coding sequence is TGTGCCAGCAGATCCTCTTCCGGGACCGTCGCAACTAATGAAAAACTGTTTTTT. It translates to CASRSSSGTVATNEKLFF.

This clonotype was counted between two and nine times. The chain combines TRBV20-1 with TRBJ1-1; a weak D match, TRBD1 (6 bases). Germline CDR1 DFQATT, CDR2 SNEGSKA (reference sequence). Trimming took 4 bases from V and 8 from J, leaving 8 bases between them. The CDR3 length is 10 residues. The CDR3 DNA sequence: TGCAGTGCTACAGGGGCCGAAGCTTTCTTT. This translates into CSATGAEAFF.

The table lists this clonotype with many counts. J is TRBJ1-6 and V is TRBV11-2; D call uncertain. The CDR3 is 13 residues long. The ends were cut back, 3 bases at V and 7 bases at J, with 7 bases in the middle. Germline CDR1 reads SGHAT; CDR2 reads FQNNGV. CDR3 DNA sequence: TGTGCCAGCAGCTTCGGGAGAAATTCACCCCTCCACTTT. Amino acids: CASSFGRNSPLHF. Drawing the rest from reference TRBV11-2 and TRBJ1-6, the complete variable domain is EAGVAQSPRYKIIEKRQSVAFWCNPISGHATLYWYQQILGQGPKLLIQFQNNGVVDDSQLPKDRFSAERLKGVDSTLKIQPAKLEDSAVYLCASSFGRNSPLHFGNGTRLTVT.

The table lists this clonotype with many counts. This chain connects TRBV5-6 to TRBJ2-3; possible D gene TRBD1, 6 bases. The CDR3 has 15 residues. The V and J ends lost 1 base and 2 bases respectively, with 11 bases between them. Germline CDR1 reads SGHDT; CDR2 reads YYEEEE. The CDR3 spells CASSLRAGATDTQYF. In DNA, the CDR3 is TGTGCCAGCAGCTTGCGGGCAGGGGCCACAGATACGCAGTATTTT.

This clonotype was seen a few times. The chain combines TRBV7-8 with TRBJ2-1; 11 bases match TRBD2. CDR3 length equals 15 residues. Unmatched junction bases numbered 5, after V lost 5 bases and J lost 5 bases. Germline V CDR1 and CDR2: SGHVS, FQNEAQ. The DNA for the CDR3 is TGTGCCAGCAGCGTGACTAGCGGGACCCACAATGAGCAGTTCTTC. This codes for CASSVTSGTHNEQFF. Filled out from reference TRBV7-8 and TRBJ2-1, the complete variable domain reads GAGVSQSPRYKVAKRGQDVALRCDPISGHVSLFWYQQALGQGPEFLTYFQNEAQLDKSGLPSDRFFAERPEGSVSTLKIQRTQQEDSAVYLCASSVTSGTHNEQFFGPGTRLTVL.

This clonotype was seen a few times. The chain joins TRBV4-2 to TRBJ2-5; a weak D match, TRBD1 (6 bases). The CDR3 sequence is 16 residues long. In germline, CDR1 is LGHNA, CDR2 YNFKEQ. V was cut by 0 bases and J by 5 bases, with 16 bases left in between. Written as DNA, the CDR3 is TGTGCCAGCAGCCAAGAGATCCTCGAGGGGGAGGAGACCCAGTACTTC. Residues: CASSQEILEGEETQYF.

This clonotype has just a few counts. The chain links TRBV10-3 to TRBJ1-2, with 7 bases lining up with TRBD1. Germline V CDR1 and CDR2: ENHRY, SYGVKD. The CDR3 loop spans 12 amino acids. Trimming removed 10 bases from V and 4 bases from J; junction bases left unmatched: 6. The CDR3 here is CATRGGVYGYTF. The CDR3 nucleotides are TGTGCCACCAGGGGGGGCGTCTATGGCTACACCTTC.

This clonotype was detected many times. The chain couples TRBV5-1 to TRBJ2-3; D remains unclear. Trimming left V 4 bases short and J 0 bases short, with 3 bases between. Germline loops: CDR1 SGHRS, CDR2 YFSETQ. CDR3 length: 12 amino acids. For the CDR3, the DNA is TGCGCCAGCAGCCAGAGCACAGATACGCAGTATTTT. It encodes CASSQSTDTQYF.

CDR3 nucleotide sequence: TGTGCCAGCAGCCATGACGGGGGGAGGGGAGATACGCAGTATTTT. Translating gives CASSHDGGRGDTQYF. V gene TRBV4-2 combines with J gene TRBJ2-3; 7 positions match TRBD2. This CDR3 is 15 amino acids long. The germline CDR1 and CDR2 sequences are LGHNA and YNFKEQ. The J segment lost 5 bases and the V segment lost 3 bases, leaving 8 bases of the junction unmatched.